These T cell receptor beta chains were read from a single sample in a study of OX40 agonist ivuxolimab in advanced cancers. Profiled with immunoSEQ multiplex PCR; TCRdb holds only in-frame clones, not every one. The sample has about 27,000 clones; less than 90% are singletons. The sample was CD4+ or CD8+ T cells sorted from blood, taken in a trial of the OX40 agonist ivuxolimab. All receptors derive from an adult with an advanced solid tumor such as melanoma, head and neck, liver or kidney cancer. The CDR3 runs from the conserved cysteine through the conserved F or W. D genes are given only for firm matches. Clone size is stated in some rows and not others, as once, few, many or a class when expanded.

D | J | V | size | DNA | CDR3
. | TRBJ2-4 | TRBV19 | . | TGTGCCAGTAGTATAGTGGTCTCCGGCATGGCAGCCAAAAACATTCAGTACTTC | CASSIVVSGMAAKNIQYF
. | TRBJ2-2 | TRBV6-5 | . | TGTGCCAGCAGGAGTACCGGGGAGCTGTTTTTT | CASRSTGELFF
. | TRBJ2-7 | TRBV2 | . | TGTGCCAGCGAGTCAGGGTGGGAGCAGTACTTC | CASESGWEQYF
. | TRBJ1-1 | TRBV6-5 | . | TGTGCCAGCAGGCCGGGACCCATGAACACTGAAGCTTTCTTT | CASRPGPMNTEAFF
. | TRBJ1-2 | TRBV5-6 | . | TGTGCCAGCAGCCCCATTCCCGCCAGGGCCGATATTTACACCTTC | CASSPIPARADIYTF
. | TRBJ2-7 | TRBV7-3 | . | TGTGCCAGCAGCTTTAGCACGGACAACGAGCAGTACTTC | CASSFSTDNEQYF
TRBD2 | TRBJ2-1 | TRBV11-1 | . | TGTGCCAGCAGCCCGGGGGGGGGTTCGTGGAATGAGCAGTTCTTC | CASSPGGGSWNEQFF
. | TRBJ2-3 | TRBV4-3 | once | TGCGCCAGCAGCCCCCGATGGGATTTCACAGATACGCAGTATTTT | CASSPRWDFTDTQYF
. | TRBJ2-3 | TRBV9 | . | TGTGCCAGCAGCCTGTTAGCGGAAGTTACAGATACGCAGTATTTT | CASSLLAEVTDTQYF
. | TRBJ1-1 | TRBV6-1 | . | TGTGCCAGCAGCCCGGTCATCATGAACACTGAAGCTTTCTTT | CASSPVIMNTEAFF
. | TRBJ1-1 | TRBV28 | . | TGTGCCAGCAGTCCACCCTTGGACAGAACTGAAGCTTTCTTT | CASSPPLDRTEAFF
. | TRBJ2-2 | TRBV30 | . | TGTGCCTGGACTTGGGGGTCCGGCACCGGGGAGCTGTTTTTT | CAWTWGSGTGELFF
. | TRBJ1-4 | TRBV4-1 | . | TGCGCCAGCAGCCAAGCTTCGGCGGGTGAAAAACTGTTTTTT | CASSQASAGEKLFF
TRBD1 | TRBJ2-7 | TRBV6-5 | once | TGTGCCAGCAGTTATTGGACAGGGAACTACGAGCAGTACTTC | CASSYWTGNYEQYF
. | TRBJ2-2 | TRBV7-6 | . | TGTGCCAGCAGCGTTGACGGATCGAACACCGGGGAGCTGTTTTTT | CASSVDGSNTGELFF
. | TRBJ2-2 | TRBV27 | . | TGTGCCAGCAGGCAGATTAACACCGGGGAGCTGTTTTTT | CASRQINTGELFF
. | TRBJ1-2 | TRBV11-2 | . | TGTGCCAGCAGTTTACGCGGAGCTGATGGCTACACCTTC | CASSLRGADGYTF
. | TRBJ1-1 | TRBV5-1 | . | TGCGCCAGCACCCTGGAGGGGGGGATGAACACTGAAGCTTTCTTT | CASTLEGGMNTEAFF
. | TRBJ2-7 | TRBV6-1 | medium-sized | TGTGCCACCAGACGGGACGGATCCTACGAGCAGTACTTC | CATRRDGSYEQYF
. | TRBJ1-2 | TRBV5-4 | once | TGTGCCAGCAGCTTGGGGTTGGCAGGGGCGGGTGGCTACACCTTC | CASSLGLAGAGGYTF